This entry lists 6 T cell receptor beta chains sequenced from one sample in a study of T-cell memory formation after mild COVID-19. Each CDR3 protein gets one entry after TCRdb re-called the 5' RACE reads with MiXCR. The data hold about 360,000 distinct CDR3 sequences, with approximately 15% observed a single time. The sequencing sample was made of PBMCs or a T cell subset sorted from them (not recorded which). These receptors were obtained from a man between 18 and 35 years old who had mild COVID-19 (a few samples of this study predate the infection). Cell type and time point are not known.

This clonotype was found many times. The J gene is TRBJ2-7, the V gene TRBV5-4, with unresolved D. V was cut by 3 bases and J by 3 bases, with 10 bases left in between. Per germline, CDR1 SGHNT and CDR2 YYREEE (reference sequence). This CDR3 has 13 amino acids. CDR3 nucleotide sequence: TGTGCCAGCAGCTCTGAGGCTAGCTACGAGCAGTACGTC. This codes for CASSSEASYEQYV.

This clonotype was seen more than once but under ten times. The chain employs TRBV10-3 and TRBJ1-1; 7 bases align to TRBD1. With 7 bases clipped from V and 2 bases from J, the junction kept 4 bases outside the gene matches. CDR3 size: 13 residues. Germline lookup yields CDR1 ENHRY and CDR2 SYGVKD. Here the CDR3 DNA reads TGTGCCATCACGGGACAGATCAACACTGAAGCTTTCTTT. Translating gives CAITGQINTEAFF.

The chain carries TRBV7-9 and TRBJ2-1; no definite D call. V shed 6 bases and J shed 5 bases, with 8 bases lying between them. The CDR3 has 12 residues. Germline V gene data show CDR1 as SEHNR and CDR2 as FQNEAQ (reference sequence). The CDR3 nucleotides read TGTGCCAGCAGGAGACCAGACAATGAGCAGTTCTTC. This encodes CASRRPDNEQFF.

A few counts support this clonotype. The CDR3 DNA sequence: TGTGCCAGCAGCACCCAGGGGCAAGCCGGGGAGCTGTTTTTT. This translates into CASSTQGQAGELFF. The chain links TRBV7-9 to TRBJ2-2; D is possibly TRBD1 (6 bases). This CDR3 has 14 amino acids. V was clipped by 5 bases and J by 6 bases, with 13 bases between them. Germline V gene sequence: CDR1 SEHNR, CDR2 FQNEAQ (reference sequence).

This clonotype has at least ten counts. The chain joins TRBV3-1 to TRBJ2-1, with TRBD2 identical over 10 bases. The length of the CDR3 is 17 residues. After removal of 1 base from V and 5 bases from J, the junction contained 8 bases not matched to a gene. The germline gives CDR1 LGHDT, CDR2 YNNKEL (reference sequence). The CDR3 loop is CASSQGLAGGRNNEQFF. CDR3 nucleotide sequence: TGTGCCAGCAGCCAAGGGTTAGCGGGGGGTAGAAACAATGAGCAGTTCTTC.

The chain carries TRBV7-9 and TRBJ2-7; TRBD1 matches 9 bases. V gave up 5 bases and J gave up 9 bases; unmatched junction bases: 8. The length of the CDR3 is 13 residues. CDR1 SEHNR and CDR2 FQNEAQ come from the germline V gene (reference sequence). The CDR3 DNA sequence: TGTGCCAGCAGCCCGGGACAGGGCTTTACGCAGTACTTC. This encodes CASSPGQGFTQYF.